Presented here are 22 T cell receptor beta chains from one specimen sequenced in a study of OX40 agonist ivuxolimab in advanced cancers. Only in-frame clones appear in the TCRdb table, and some are missing; sequencing was by immunoSEQ multiplex PCR. The table shows 65,000 or so clones, with 80% to 85% occurring only once. Sequences were derived from CD4+ or CD8+ T cells sorted from blood, sampled in a trial of the OX40 agonist ivuxolimab. The source of these receptors is an adult with an advanced solid tumor such as melanoma, head and neck, liver or kidney cancer.

This clone was observed once. V and J are TRBV5-5 and TRBJ1-3; TRBD1 is a possible D gene (5 bases). Germline CDR1 is SGHKS and CDR2 is YYEKEE (reference sequence). The CDR3 extends over 12 amino acids. V was clipped by 0 bases and J by 7 bases, with 5 bases between them. The CDR3 DNA follows: TGTGCCAGCAGCTTGGAGGGGAACACCATATATTTT. Translated: CASSLEGNTIYF.

The rearrangement joins TRBV6-1 to TRBJ2-2; D is uncertain. Germline loops: CDR1 MNHNS, CDR2 SASEGT. This CDR3 region has 13 residues. Trimming cost V 2 bases and J 0 bases, with 1 base left between them. The CDR3 loop reads CASSESNTGELFF. The CDR3 DNA sequence: TGTGCCAGCAGTGAATCGAACACCGGGGAGCTGTTTTTT.

This rearrangement joins TRBV6-5 to TRBJ2-7; the D gene is possibly TRBD2 (6 bases). The germline V gene has CDR1 MNHEY and CDR2 SVGAGI. V lost 0 bases to trimming and J lost 2 bases, with 8 bases between them. The CDR3 is made up of 14 amino acids. The CDR3 is CASSYSEGPYEQYF. DNA for the CDR3: TGTGCCAGCAGTTACTCGGAGGGCCCCTACGAGCAGTACTTC.

V gene TRBV5-3 combines with J gene TRBJ1-2; a possible D gene is TRBD1 (5 bases). TRBV5-3 belongs to the ORF category, with a function that is uncertain. This CDR3 spans 17 amino acids. V gave up 2 bases and J gave up 3 bases, with 20 bases separating them. CDR3 nucleotide sequence: TGTGCCAGAAGCTTAAGTTTCGGGGCGCCCGTCGACTATGGCTACACCTTC. Amino acids: CARSLSFGAPVDYGYTF.

The chain carries TRBV4-3 and TRBJ2-5, with D unresolved. V lost 4 bases, J lost 2 bases, and 8 bases lay in between. Germline CDR1 is LGHNA and CDR2 is YSLEER. This CDR3 region has 13 residues. As DNA, the CDR3 is TGCGCCAGCAGCCTAGGGTCACAAGAGACCCAGTACTTC. This encodes CASSLGSQETQYF.

In this sample, this clone turned up once. The CDR3 sequence: CASSEMGETQYF. In nucleotides, the CDR3 is TGTGCCAGCAGCGAGATGGGAGAGACCCAGTACTTC. This sequence joins TRBV7-9 and TRBJ2-5; D remains ambiguous. There are 12 residues in the CDR3. V was pared by 5 bases and J by 4 bases, with 8 bases between. Germline V CDR1 and CDR2: SEHNR, FQNEAQ (reference sequence).

The V and J genes are TRBV5-1 and TRBJ1-1; D unresolved. The germline V gene encodes CDR1 SGHRS and CDR2 YFSETQ. The CDR3 length is 13 residues. V lost 4 bases, J lost 2 bases, and 9 bases lay in between. The CDR3 DNA reads TGCGCCAGCAGCCAGGACCAAAACACTGAAGCTTTCTTT. Amino acid sequence: CASSQDQNTEAFF.

V and J are TRBV15 and TRBJ1-5; possibly TRBD1 for D (5 bases). The CDR3 runs to 14 residues. CDR1 and CDR2 (germline): LNHNV, YYDKDF (reference sequence). Trimming shortened V by 5 bases and J by 7 bases, and 15 bases separated the two germline ends. Written as DNA, the CDR3 is TGTGCCACCAGCGGCGGGACGGCCAGGCAGCCCCAGCATTTT. Translated, it gives CATSGGTARQPQHF.

The chain uses TRBV18 and TRBJ2-2; the match to TRBD2 covers 9 bases. The length of the CDR3 is 16 residues. Germline CDR1 reads KGHSH; CDR2 reads LQKENI. V lost 0 bases, J lost 7 bases, and 6 bases stayed unmatched. The CDR3: CASSPPASGIGGELFF. In DNA, the CDR3 is TGTGCCAGCTCACCACCGGCTAGCGGGATTGGCGGGGAGCTGTTTTTT. The complete variable domain, with remaining parts taken from reference TRBV18 and TRBJ2-2, reads NAGVMQNPRHLVRRRGQEARLRCSPMKGHSHVYWYRQLPEEGLKFMVYLQKENIIDESGMPKERFSAEFPKEGPSILRIQQVVRGDSAAYFCASSPPASGIGGELFFGEGSRLTVL.

V and J are TRBV5-4 and TRBJ1-1; D is unclear. This CDR3 region has 13 residues. Per germline, CDR1 SGHNT and CDR2 YYREEE (reference sequence). Trimming took 0 bases from V and 4 from J, leaving 7 bases between them. CDR3: CASSLAMGTEAFF. CDR3 nucleotides: TGTGCCAGCAGCTTGGCCATGGGCACTGAAGCTTTCTTT.

This rearrangement joins TRBV15 to TRBJ1-1, with 8 bases that match TRBD1. V shed 2 bases and J 9 bases; nucleotides not matched to a gene: 8. In germline, CDR1 is LNHNV, CDR2 YYDKDF (reference sequence). This CDR3 is 14 amino acids long. As DNA, the CDR3 is TGTGCCACCAGCAGATCTTCAGGGGGCCCGCAAGCTTTCTTT. Translation: CATSRSSGGPQAFF.

This clone was detected a few times. The chain is built from TRBV30 and TRBJ1-1, with TRBD1 as a possible D gene (5 bases). CDR1 is GTSNPN and CDR2 is SVGIG in the germline V gene (reference sequence). The V end was cut by 0 bases, the J end by 1 base, with 6 bases between. This CDR3 region has 13 residues. The CDR3 DNA reads as TGTGCCTGGAGTGTAAGGGGGAACACTGAAGCTTTCTTT. This sequence encodes CAWSVRGNTEAFF.

The V call is TRBV9, the J call TRBJ2-5; 7 positions agree with TRBD1. The CDR3 extends over 14 amino acids. Germline V gene sequence: CDR1 SGDLS, CDR2 YYNGEE. V lost 3 bases to trimming and J lost 2 bases; unmatched junction nucleotides: 4. In DNA form, the CDR3 reads TGTGCCAGCAGCGCGACAGGGACACAAGAGACCCAGTACTTC. This codes for CASSATGTQETQYF. The whole variable domain, filled in from reference TRBV9 and TRBJ2-5, reads DSGVTQTPKHLITATGQRVTLRCSPRSGDLSVYWYQQSLDQGLQFLIQYYNGEERAKGNILERFSAQQFPDLHSELNLSSLELGDSALYFCASSATGTQETQYFGPGTRLLVL.

This clone was seen once. This chain joins TRBV6-5 and TRBJ1-5; maybe TRBD1 (5 bases). CDR3 size: 13 residues. Germline CDR1 reads MNHEY; CDR2 reads SVGAGI. V lost 6 bases and J lost 0, with 6 bases in between. The chain's CDR3 is CASRDNSNQPQHF. The CDR3 nucleotides are TGTGCCAGCAGGGACAATAGCAATCAGCCCCAGCATTTT.

V is TRBV19 and J is TRBJ1-5; D remains unclear. The CDR3 length is 16 residues. The V and J ends lost 5 bases and 0 bases respectively, with 14 bases between them. CDR1 and CDR2 from the germline V gene are LNHDA and SQIVND (reference sequence). In DNA, the CDR3 is TGTGCCAGTAGTCGCTCACAAGGGATTAGCAATCAGCCCCAGCATTTT. Amino acids: CASSRSQGISNQPQHF.

The genes are TRBV30 and TRBJ2-3; 11 bases map to TRBD2. Germline trimming cut 4 bases from V and 0 bases from J; bases unmatched to any gene: 3. This CDR3 comprises 15 residues. Germline V gene data show CDR1 as GTSNPN and CDR2 as SVGIG (reference sequence). The chain's CDR3 is CAWTSGGSSTDTQYF. CDR3 nucleotide sequence: TGTGCCTGGACTAGCGGGGGGTCTAGCACAGATACGCAGTATTTT.

V is TRBV18 and J is TRBJ1-3; D is unresolved. The CDR3 covers 16 residues. Germline loops: CDR1 KGHSH, CDR2 LQKENI. V lost 5 bases and J lost 0, with 14 bases in between. The chain's CDR3 is CASSSVVTSSGNTIYF. CDR3 DNA sequence: TGTGCCAGCTCATCGGTGGTGACCAGCTCTGGAAACACCATATATTTT.

The chain recombines TRBV30 with TRBJ1-4; D is unresolved. Germline lookup yields CDR1 GTSNPN and CDR2 SVGIG (reference sequence). Trimming took 0 bases from V and 0 from J, leaving 14 bases between them. The CDR3 is 17 residues long. CDR3: CAWSVRLGGPTNEKLFF. CDR3 nucleotide sequence: TGTGCCTGGAGTGTAAGGTTGGGCGGACCAACTAATGAAAAACTGTTTTTT.

The chain joins TRBV6-5 to TRBJ2-7; D might be TRBD1 (5 bases). Germline-derived CDR1 and CDR2 are MNHEY and SVGAGI. Trimming pared 4 bases from V and 5 bases from J, leaving 12 bases between. The CDR3 length is 13 residues. The CDR3, as DNA: TGTGCCAGCAGTTTACTTCAGGGTAACGAGCAGTACTTC. Protein sequence: CASSLLQGNEQYF.

The gene calls are TRBV11-1 and TRBJ2-7; a possible D gene is TRBD2 (6 bases). Looked up from germline, CDR1 is SGHAT and CDR2 is FQDESV (reference sequence). Trimming took off 8 bases at V and 3 bases at J, with 17 bases between the two ends. The CDR3 runs 14 residues. CDR3 DNA sequence: TGTGCCAGCGCCAGAGGGATCGGGGGCTACGAGCAGTACTTC. Protein sequence: CASARGIGGYEQYF. Drawing the rest from reference TRBV11-1 and TRBJ2-7, the complete variable domain is EAEVAQSPRYKITEKSQAVAFWCDPISGHATLYWYRQILGQGPELLVQFQDESVVDDSQLPKDRFSAERLKGVDSTLKIQPAELGDSAMYLCASARGIGGYEQYFGPGTRLTVT.

The V and J genes are TRBV19 and TRBJ1-2; 8 bases map to TRBD1. CDR1 LNHDA and CDR2 SQIVND come from the germline V gene (reference sequence). CDR3 size: 14 residues. V lost 2 bases to trimming and J lost 1 base; unmatched junction nucleotides: 0. CDR3 amino acids: CASSITGGNYGYTF. The CDR3 region has the DNA TGTGCCAGTAGTATAACAGGGGGTAACTATGGCTACACCTTC.

V is TRBV2 and J is TRBJ1-5; perhaps TRBD1 as D (5 bases). This CDR3 region has 12 residues. CDR1 and CDR2 (germline): SNHLY, FYNNEI. Trimming cost V 10 bases and J 4 bases, with 11 bases left between them. CDR3 residues: CAIGQGNQPQHF. The CDR3 DNA sequence: TGTGCCATTGGTCAGGGAAATCAGCCCCAGCATTTT.